This TCR beta chain was sequenced during a study of monozygotic twins with cystic fibrosis. Germline V lookup: CDR1 SGHVS, CDR2 FQNEAQ. The CDR3 extends over 14 amino acids. The V end lost 5 bases, the J end lost 1 base, and 8 bases lay between the germline ends. Using immunoSEQ multiplex PCR, the repertoire was profiled, and TCRdb retains in-frame clones only, with some absent. Of tens of thousands of clones listed, 80% to 90% are singletons. Study-wide results and limits: In this small cohort, shared CDR3 numbers showed no association with age, concordance or disease severity. Unrelated CF individuals shared fewer identical clonotypes than monozygotic CF twins. Clonality was generally low (median about 0.0095), higher in the most severe patients.

Points on this clone: What it binds is not known.

The chain couples TRBV7-8 to TRBJ2-2; perhaps TRBD2 as D (5 bases). Source material: blood. The sequence was obtained from a woman aged 25 to 39 with cystic fibrosis. CDR3 nucleotide sequence: TGTGCCAGCAGCACCGGGGTGAACACCGGGGAGCTGTTTTTT. It codes for CASSTGVNTGELFF.